A single sample gave rise to the 13 T cell receptor beta chains below, sequenced in a study of T cell responses to AZD1222 COVID-19 vaccine. The method was immunoSEQ multiplex PCR; TCRdb's version includes in-frame clones alone and lacks a portion of them. Among 90,000 to 110,000 clones listed, 88% were seen once. The source material was peripheral blood, sampled on day 0 of AZD1222 vaccination. The source of these receptors is an adult in good health.

The gene calls are TRBV30 and TRBJ1-4; D is unresolved. V was clipped by 1 base and J by 3 bases, with 6 bases between them. CDR3 size: 13 residues. The germline CDR1 and CDR2 sequences are GTSNPN and SVGIG (reference sequence). As DNA, the CDR3 is TGTGCCTGGAGTGCGGGGTCTAATGAAAAACTGTTTTTT. It encodes CAWSAGSNEKLFF.

This chain connects TRBV27 to TRBJ2-7; a possible D gene is TRBD2 (6 bases). This CDR3 has 15 amino acids. V was clipped by 5 bases and J by 3 bases, with 17 bases between them. Germline assignment: CDR1 MNHEY and CDR2 SMNVEV (reference sequence). The CDR3: CASSPDYSAIYEQYV. The DNA for the CDR3 is TGTGCCAGCAGTCCGGACTACTCCGCGATCTACGAGCAGTACGTC.

This chain joins TRBV7-2 and TRBJ2-7, with 9 bases matching TRBD2. The CDR3 has 15 amino acids. Losses at the gene ends were 1 base for V and 2 bases for J; bases not matched to a gene: 3. The germline V gene has CDR1 SGHTA and CDR2 FQGNSA. CDR3 nucleotides: TGTGCCAGCAGCTTAGGTAGCGGGGGTCCCTACGAGCAGTACTTC. Protein product: CASSLGSGGPYEQYF.

This clone has only one observation. The rearrangement links TRBV9 to TRBJ2-1; D is possibly TRBD2 (5 bases). The CDR3 covers 13 residues. Trimming pared 0 bases from V and 15 bases from J, leaving 16 bases between. CDR1 and CDR2 from the germline V gene are SGDLS and YYNGEE. The CDR3 nucleotides are TGTGCCAGCAGCGTAGACCCGGGGTTAGCCGGGTTCTTC. Translating gives CASSVDPGLAGFF.

The chain links TRBV12-3 or TRBV12-4 to TRBJ2-3; D gene unclear. The V end lost 2 bases, the J end lost 6 bases, and 9 bases lay between the germline ends. CDR3 length: 13 amino acids. DNA of the CDR3: TGTGCCAGCAGTTTAACTGGCCCTGATACGCAGTATTTT. It codes for CASSLTGPDTQYF.

The CDR3 is CASSSRDRGRMGEKLFF. In DNA form, the CDR3 reads TGTGCCAGCAGCTCCCGGGACAGGGGGCGCATGGGTGAAAAACTGTTTTTT. This sequence joins TRBV5-4 and TRBJ1-4; TRBD1 agrees at 12 bases. The CDR3 contains 17 residues. Germline V gene data show CDR1 as SGHNT and CDR2 as YYREEE (reference sequence). The V gene end was trimmed by 3 bases and the J gene end by 7 bases; junction bases not matched to a gene: 10. Looking up the rest from reference TRBV5-4 and TRBJ1-4 gives the full variable domain: ETGVTQSPTHLIKTRGQQVTLRCSSQSGHNTVSWYQQALGQGPQFIFQYYREEENGRGNFPPRFSGLQFPNYSSELNVNALELDDSALYLCASSSRDRGRMGEKLFFGSGTQLSVL.

In its sample, this clone was seen a few times. The rearrangement joins TRBV28 to TRBJ2-7, with TRBD2 identical over 10 bases. Germline loops: CDR1 MDHEN, CDR2 SYDVKM. The CDR3 covers 17 residues. After removal of 4 bases from V and 2 bases from J, the junction contained 11 bases not matched to a gene. CDR3 loop: CASSSPLAGALPYEQYF. The CDR3 nucleotides read TGTGCCAGCAGTTCCCCCCTAGCGGGGGCCCTACCCTACGAGCAGTACTTC.

The rearrangement links TRBV29-1 to TRBJ1-3; 10 positions match TRBD1. V lost 6 bases, J lost 7 bases, and 15 bases stayed unmatched. This CDR3 spans 16 amino acids. Germline V gene lookup returns CDR1 SQVTM and CDR2 ANQGSEA. As DNA, the CDR3 is TGCAGCGTGCCCGACAATTCCAGGACAGGGGGTAACACCATATATTTT. This encodes CSVPDNSRTGGNTIYF.

The chain couples TRBV11-2 to TRBJ1-4; 8 bases are shared with TRBD1. V shed 5 bases and J 8 bases; nucleotides not matched to a gene: 13. Germline V CDR1 and CDR2: SGHAT, FQNNGV. The CDR3 loop spans 16 amino acids. This CDR3 reads CASSLGQVWGGEKLFF. CDR3 DNA sequence: TGTGCCAGCAGCCTGGGACAGGTCTGGGGCGGGGAAAAACTGTTTTTT.

This chain links TRBV9 with TRBJ2-1; TRBD1 is a possible D gene (5 bases). This CDR3 comprises 17 residues. The ends were cut back, 0 bases at V and 6 bases at J, with 19 bases in the middle. Germline values: CDR1 SGDLS, CDR2 YYNGEE. In DNA form, the CDR3 reads TGTGCCAGCAGCGTAGTGTCAGGGTGGATCTCGTCCAATGAGCAGTTCTTC. Translated: CASSVVSGWISSNEQFF.

The V and J genes are TRBV5-4 and TRBJ2-1; D is unresolved. This CDR3 is 13 amino acids long. CDR1 and CDR2 from the germline V gene are SGHNT and YYREEE (reference sequence). Deletions cut 4 bases from V and 5 bases from J, with 10 bases between. In nucleotides, the CDR3 is TGTGCCAGCAGCCCGAGTCCCCACAATGAGCAGTTCTTC. Translated, it gives CASSPSPHNEQFF.

This clone has a single count. The chain links TRBV11-3 to TRBJ1-2; weak D call: TRBD1 (6 bases). Trimming took off 1 base at V and 8 bases at J, with 17 bases between the two ends. Germline V CDR1 and CDR2: SGHNT, YENEEA. The CDR3 loop spans 15 amino acids. CDR3 residues: CASSLATTGLGGYTF. CDR3 coding DNA: TGTGCCAGCAGCTTAGCCACGACAGGACTGGGAGGCTACACCTTC.

The rearrangement uses TRBV9 and TRBJ2-1; 10 nucleotides agree with TRBD2. This CDR3 has 15 residues. The V and J ends lost 3 bases and 3 bases, in that order; junction bases with no gene match: 3. Germline CDR1 and CDR2: SGDLS and YYNGEE. The CDR3 DNA sequence: TGTGCCAGCAGCGAGGGACTAGCGTTCTACAATGAGCAGTTCTTC. As protein: CASSEGLAFYNEQFF.